Shown below are 10 T cell receptor beta chains from a single sample sequenced in a study of shared clonotypes between healthy human individuals. Measured with immunoSEQ multiplex PCR; TCRdb has only the in-frame clones, and not every one. The sample holds approximately 980,000 clones; approximately 80% are singletons and the top ten take around 1.5%. The material sequenced was memory CD4+ T cells sorted from blood. Noted subset: CD45RA-negative fraction. Receptor source: a man younger than 30 in good health.

V gene TRBV9 combines with J gene TRBJ2-7; possible D gene TRBD2, 6 bases. Germline V CDR1 and CDR2: SGDLS, YYNGEE. Trimming stripped 4 bases from V and 3 bases from J, with 20 bases between. The CDR3 runs to 16 residues. CDR3 region: CASSPQGGGSSYEQYF. The CDR3, as DNA: TGTGCCAGCAGCCCTCAGGGAGGTGGGAGTAGCTACGAGCAGTACTTC.

As for this clone: Additional DNA sequences in this sample encode the identical CDR3. The chain carries TRBV30 and TRBJ2-5; 7 nucleotides line up with TRBD2. J was trimmed by 4 bases and V by 0 bases; bases with no gene match: 2. Germline CDR1 is GTSNPN and CDR2 is SVGIG (reference sequence). This CDR3 comprises 13 residues. The CDR3 DNA reads as TGTGCCTGGAGTGTAAGGACTAGAGAGACCCAGTACTTC. Translated: CAWSVRTRETQYF.

The rearrangement uses TRBV30 and TRBJ2-3; D is unclear. Trimming removed 3 bases at V and 5 bases at J, with 9 bases between. The CDR3 loop spans 12 amino acids. The germline V gene encodes CDR1 GTSNPN and CDR2 SVGIG (reference sequence). The DNA of the CDR3 is TGTGCCTGGAGAACTTCCCAAGATACGCAGTATTTT. Amino acids: CAWRTSQDTQYF.

To note about this clone: At the DNA level, this CDR3 is encoded by other sequences in the same sample as well. This rearrangement joins TRBV5-1 to TRBJ1-4, with 9 bases identical to TRBD1. The CDR3 extends over 15 amino acids. Germline CDR1 SGHRS, CDR2 YFSETQ. The V segment lost 0 bases and the J segment 8 bases; nucleotides outside the gene matches: 5. The CDR3 DNA sequence: TGCGCCAGCAGCTTGGCTGGACAGGGGTACGAAAAACTGTTTTTT. Residues: CASSLAGQGYEKLFF.

The chain combines TRBV4-3 with TRBJ2-1; TRBD2 matches at 7 bases. V lost 4 bases and J lost 7; bases outside the gene matches: 10. The CDR3 covers 15 residues. CDR1 and CDR2 from the germline V gene are LGHNA and YSLEER. Here the CDR3 reads CASSLSSGLRNEQFF. DNA of the CDR3: TGCGCCAGCAGCCTCTCTAGCGGACTTCGGAATGAGCAGTTCTTC.

This clone was picked up one time. CDR3 region: CSAARDRATEAFF. The DNA for the CDR3 is TGCAGCGCGGCCCGGGACAGGGCGACTGAAGCTTTCTTT. The J gene is TRBJ1-1, the V gene TRBV29-1; the match to TRBD1 covers 9 bases. The CDR3 has 13 amino acids. Losses at the gene ends were 7 bases for V and 5 bases for J; bases not matched to a gene: 8. The germline V gene has CDR1 SQVTM and CDR2 ANQGSEA. Full variable domain (outside the CDR3, taken from reference TRBV29-1 and TRBJ1-1): SAVISQKPSRDICQRGTSLTIQCQVDSQVTMMFWYRQQPGQSLTLIATANQGSEATYESGFVIDKFPISRPNLTFSTLTVSNMSPEDSSIYLCSAARDRATEAFFGQGTRLTVV.

As regards this clone: A read error may account for a junction end that differs from germline. This sequence joins TRBV7-7 and TRBJ2-1; D tentatively reads TRBD1 or TRBD2 (5 bases each). The CDR3 has 13 residues. From germline, CDR1 is SSHAT and CDR2 FNYEAQ (reference sequence). Here the CDR3 reads CASSLGTAQEQFF. The CDR3 coding sequence is TGTGCTAGCAGCTTAGGGACCGCCCAAGAGCAGTTCTTC.

The chain is built from TRBV6-5 and TRBJ2-1, with 9 positions matching TRBD1. Trimming removed 2 bases from V and 9 bases from J; junction bases left unmatched: 5. The CDR3 sequence is 14 residues long. Per the germline V gene, CDR1 is MNHEY and CDR2 is SVGAGI. The CDR3 loop reads CASSYNRGLGEQFF. The CDR3 nucleotides read TGTGCCAGCAGTTACAACAGGGGGCTGGGTGAGCAGTTCTTC.

V gene TRBV28 combines with J gene TRBJ1-2, with D maybe TRBD1 (5 bases). V shed 7 bases and J shed 4 bases, with 10 bases lying between them. This CDR3 comprises 12 residues. CDR1 and CDR2 (germline): MDHEN, SYDVKM. For the CDR3, the DNA is TGTGCCAGCACAGGGTTGGGCTATGGCTACACCTTC. Residues: CASTGLGYGYTF.

This clone was detected a few times. The gene calls are TRBV5-6 and TRBJ1-1; D remains ambiguous. CDR3 length: 12 amino acids. The V end lost 1 base, the J end lost 4 bases, and 5 bases lay between the germline ends. Per the germline V gene, CDR1 is SGHDT and CDR2 is YYEEEE. CDR3 bases: TGTGCCAGCAGCTTGCCGGGCACTGAAGCTTTCTTT. Protein product: CASSLPGTEAFF.